This record looks at one T cell receptor (beta chain) sequence and its context. Its antigen is still unknown. Germline V gives CDR1 SGHAT, CDR2 FQNNGV. This CDR3 has 15 residues. This specimen belongs to a study of monozygotic twins with inflammatory bowel disease. TCRdb reprocessed the 5' RACE reads and keeps a single row for each CDR3 protein, giving no DNA. Across 150,000 to 200,000 distinct CDR3 sequences, the top ten clones capture 2% to 3% of the sample. Study-level results: The data gave no support to a single strong IBD-associated signal or clonotype.

The V call is TRBV11-2, the J call TRBJ2-5; TCRdb indicates TRBD2, and absent DNA this call remains unverified. The source is a human donor with ulcerative colitis or Crohn's disease, or a healthy co-twin of an affected twin (not recorded which). Sequences were obtained from blood. CDR3 residues: CASSSLSGRPETQYF.